This T cell receptor beta chain was found in a study of T cell changes during pregnancy in multiple sclerosis. Method: immunoSEQ multiplex PCR; TCRdb's copy keeps in-frame clones and lacks some. The table shows tens of thousands of clones, with over 80% occurring only once. Germline V gene lookup returns CDR1 LNHDA and CDR2 SQIVND (reference sequence). V was shortened by 6 bases and J by 0 bases, with 6 bases between the two germline ends. The CDR3 has 13 residues. This receptor was taken from a female donor with multiple sclerosis, enrolled in a pregnancy study. The gene calls are TRBV19 and TRBJ2-4; no definite D call. The sequences come from CD4+ T cells from peripheral blood mononuclear cells, collected before pregnancy. This CDR3 is CASSGLAKNIQYF. In nucleotides, the CDR3 is TGTGCCAGTAGCGGGTTAGCCAAAAACATTCAGTACTTC.